This T cell receptor (beta chain) came from a study of T cells in severe cutaneous drug reactions. Study overall: Only probable or definite SJS/TEN or DRESS cases by RegiSCAR were enrolled. Culprit drug assignment used the Naranjo algorithm and the ALDEN algorithm.

Study observations and caveats: In carbamazepine-induced Stevens-Johnson syndrome or toxic epidermal necrolysis, TRBV12-4 averaged around 29% in blister cells and 5% to 6% in PBMC. All seven CBZ-SJS/TEN blister samples shared a public TCRbeta CDR3 at mean roughly 14%.

The patients sequenced had a carbamazepine-induced Stevens-Johnson syndrome or toxic epidermal necrolysis reaction. According to its frequency, this clonotype is medium-sized. Its antigen remains unidentified. Germline-derived CDR1 and CDR2 are SGHDT and YYEEEE. The CDR3 length is 11 residues. Bulk and single-cell libraries used iRepertoire multiplex PCR with TCR subtype-specific primers. With the multiplex PCR reads reprocessed, TCRdb shows one record per CDR3 protein and no DNA. The repertoire table contains approximately 6,900 distinct CDR3 sequences. Material: cells from a skin blister. The rearrangement joins TRBV5-6 to TRBJ2-7. This clonotype originated in a human donor with toxic epidermal necrolysis, a severe cutaneous drug reaction. The CDR3 spells CASSLDYEQYF. The full variable domain, in which reference TRBV5-6 and TRBJ2-7 provide the parts outside the CDR3, is DAGVTQSPTHLIKTRGQQVTLRCSPKSGHDTVSWYQQALGQGPQFIFQYYEEEERQRGNFPDRFSGHQFPNYSSELNVNALLLGDSALYLCASSLDYEQYFGPGTRLTVT.